This T cell receptor (beta chain) was documented in a study of breast tumors, draining lymph nodes, adjacent tissues. Per the germline V gene, CDR1 is SQVTM and CDR2 is ANQGSEA. The CDR3 totals 11 residues. Trimming shortened V by 8 bases and J by 5 bases, and 9 bases separated the two germline ends. Via MiXCR, TCRdb re-called the multiplex PCR reads, giving one row per CDR3 protein. The sample lists fewer than 200,000 distinct CDR3 sequences; approximately 30% were seen once. The lymph nodes were axillary draining lymph nodes from breast cancer patients. General study results and limits: Compared with lymph nodes, tumors were less diverse; compared with nontumor tissue, more. The data were judged consistent with most tumor T cells coming from lymph node and expanding in tumor.

Regarding this clonotype: As yet, its antigen is unknown.

The sequence was collected from a female donor with breast cancer. Some clones in this sample may be carry-over from other donors' samples. This sequence joins TRBV29-1 and TRBJ2-2; D is undetermined. Sequenced input: axillary lymph node tissue. The CDR3 protein is CSPKGTGELFF. CDR3 DNA: TGCAGCCCCAAAGGGACCGGGGAGCTGTTTTTT.